This passage covers 21 T cell receptor beta chains from one sample sequenced in a study of T cell changes during pregnancy in multiple sclerosis. The data were produced by immunoSEQ multiplex PCR, yet TCRdb's version contains in-frame clones alone and is incomplete. The sample carries 70,000 to 85,000 clones, roughly 94% recorded once. The sequenced sample was peripheral blood, obtained before pregnancy. Receptor source: a female donor with multiple sclerosis, enrolled in a pregnancy study.

The J gene is TRBJ1-2, the V gene TRBV19; TRBD1 matches 8 bases. V lost 5 bases to trimming and J lost 6 bases; unmatched junction nucleotides: 8. CDR3 size: 14 residues. CDR1 and CDR2 (germline): LNHDA, SQIVND (reference sequence). CDR3 protein: CASSLQGGSDGYTF. In DNA, the CDR3 is TGTGCCAGTAGTCTACAGGGGGGTTCCGATGGCTACACCTTC.

The V gene is TRBV7-8, the J gene TRBJ1-1, with D possibly matching TRBD1 (6 bases). The germline CDR1 and CDR2 sequences are SGHVS and FQNEAQ. The length of the CDR3 is 14 residues. With 2 bases removed from V and 2 bases from J, the gap between germline ends came to 9 bases. CDR3 DNA: TGTGCCAGCAGCTTATCCAGGGGAAACACTGAAGCTTTCTTT. Translated, it gives CASSLSRGNTEAFF.

This chain connects TRBV15 to TRBJ2-4, with TRBD2 as a possible D gene (5 bases). This CDR3 region has 16 residues. The germline V gene has CDR1 LNHNV and CDR2 YYDKDF (reference sequence). Trimming removed 4 bases at V and 0 bases at J, with 13 bases between. CDR3 amino acids: CATSKNGVIAKNIQYF. In nucleotides, the CDR3 is TGTGCCACCAGCAAAAACGGGGTTATAGCCAAAAACATTCAGTACTTC.

V gene TRBV2 combines with J gene TRBJ2-7, with 7 bases aligning to TRBD2. CDR1 is SNHLY, CDR2 FYNNEI, per germline. V shed 7 bases and J 2 bases; nucleotides not matched to a gene: 5. CDR3 length: 13 residues. The CDR3 region is CASTSGTAYEQYF. DNA for the CDR3: TGTGCCAGCACAAGCGGGACGGCCTACGAGCAGTACTTC.

The V gene is TRBV5-4, the J gene TRBJ2-3; a weak D match, TRBD2 (5 bases). Germline V CDR1 and CDR2: SGHNT, YYREEE (reference sequence). The V and J ends lost 4 bases and 6 bases respectively, with 9 bases between them. The CDR3 contains 12 residues. CDR3 residues: CASSHIADTQYF. The CDR3 bases are TGTGCCAGCAGCCATATAGCGGATACGCAGTATTTT.

The rearrangement links TRBV1 to TRBJ1-3; TRBD1, as called in the table, went unchecked against the DNA. TRBV1 is a known pseudogene. The CDR3 consists of 13 residues. The CDR3: CTSRTGKGNTIYF. The CDR3 bases are TGCACCAGCAGGACAGGTAAAGGAAACACCATATATTTT.

The V and J genes are TRBV28 and TRBJ2-1; 12 nucleotides agree with TRBD2. Germline trimming cut 5 bases from V and 8 bases from J; bases unmatched to any gene: 7. From germline, CDR1 is MDHEN and CDR2 SYDVKM. This CDR3 has 15 amino acids. The CDR3 DNA is TGTGCCAGCAGTACCCCTGGACTAGCGGGATATGAGCAGTTCTTC. This sequence encodes CASSTPGLAGYEQFF.

This clone was observed once. The chain is built from TRBV28 and TRBJ2-7; 8 nucleotides match TRBD2. Germline V gives CDR1 MDHEN, CDR2 SYDVKM. The junction had 2 bases not matched to a gene; V was cut back by 6 bases and J by 4 bases. The CDR3 covers 12 residues. In nucleotides, the CDR3 is TGTGCCAGCAGAGCGGGGGTGTACGAGCAGTACTTC. Its protein product is CASRAGVYEQYF. Full variable domain (outside the CDR3, taken from reference TRBV28 and TRBJ2-7): DVKVTQSSRYLVKRTGEKVFLECVQDMDHENMFWYRQDPGLGLRLIYFSYDVKMKEKGDIPEGYSVSREKKERFSLILESASTNQTSMYLCASRAGVYEQYFGPGTRLTVT.

The rearrangement links TRBV21-1 to TRBJ2-1; the listed D gene, TRBD2, was not tested against the DNA. TRBV21-1 is described as a pseudogene. The CDR3 is made up of 15 amino acids. CDR3 sequence (DNA): TGTGCCAGCCTCTTGGGACTAGCATCCTACAATGAGCAGTTCTTC. Protein product: CASLLGLASYNEQFF.

The chain links TRBV7-9 to TRBJ1-2; maybe TRBD1 (5 bases). The CDR3 contains 17 residues. Trimming shortened V by 1 base and J by 8 bases, and 23 bases separated the two germline ends. Per germline, CDR1 SEHNR and CDR2 FQNEAQ (reference sequence). The CDR3 is CASSLVPNSRGIRGYTF. The DNA of the CDR3 is TGTGCCAGCAGCTTAGTCCCTAACTCTAGGGGTATTAGAGGCTACACCTTC.

In its sample, this clone was seen many times. The chain has TRBV28 and TRBJ2-3; 8 bases match TRBD2. The CDR3 is 14 residues long. Germline-derived CDR1 and CDR2 are MDHEN and SYDVKM. Trimming removed 10 bases from V and 2 bases from J; junction bases left unmatched: 8. This CDR3 reads CATKAGLDTDTQYF. CDR3 coding DNA: TGTGCCACCAAAGCGGGACTAGACACAGATACGCAGTATTTT.

The chain combines TRBV9 with TRBJ1-1, with D uncertain. Germline CDR1 is SGDLS and CDR2 is YYNGEE. V dropped 3 bases and J dropped 3 bases, with 9 bases sitting between them. The CDR3 is 13 amino acids. CDR3 residues: CASSARHYTEAFF. In nucleotides, the CDR3 is TGTGCCAGCAGCGCACGTCACTACACTGAAGCTTTCTTT.

This chain links TRBV28 with TRBJ1-1, with D maybe TRBD1 (6 bases). The CDR3 runs to 14 residues. Trimming took 3 bases from V and 3 from J, leaving 11 bases between them. Germline assignment: CDR1 MDHEN and CDR2 SYDVKM. CDR3: CASSLVGGDTEAFF. In nucleotides, the CDR3 is TGTGCCAGCAGTTTGGTAGGGGGGGACACTGAAGCTTTCTTT. The whole variable domain, remainder taken from reference TRBV28 and TRBJ1-1, is DVKVTQSSRYLVKRTGEKVFLECVQDMDHENMFWYRQDPGLGLRLIYFSYDVKMKEKGDIPEGYSVSREKKERFSLILESASTNQTSMYLCASSLVGGDTEAFFGQGTRLTVV.

This rearrangement joins TRBV13 to TRBJ2-7; 10 bases are shared with TRBD1. The junction had 11 bases not matched to a gene; V was cut back by 5 bases and J by 7 bases. This CDR3 is 15 amino acids long. The germline V gene has CDR1 PRHDT and CDR2 FYEKMQ (reference sequence). The CDR3 DNA is TGTGCCAGCAGCCGCACCGGGACAGGGGTGAGGGAGCAGTACTTC. Residues: CASSRTGTGVREQYF.

The rearrangement uses TRBV28 and TRBJ2-7; 13 nucleotides line up with TRBD2. The CDR3 runs 20 residues. V was clipped by 4 bases and J by 5 bases; unmatched bases: 20. Germline V gene data show CDR1 as MDHEN and CDR2 as SYDVKM. This CDR3 reads CASSSGLAGVLLEPGDEQYF. CDR3 in DNA: TGTGCCAGCAGTTCCGGACTAGCGGGAGTACTTTTGGAGCCCGGGGACGAGCAGTACTTC.

V is TRBV11-3 and J is TRBJ2-1, with a tentative D call TRBD2 (6 bases). Trimming shortened V by 1 base and J by 7 bases, and 14 bases separated the two germline ends. The V gene's germline CDR1 is SGHNT and CDR2 YENEEA. The CDR3 covers 15 residues. The CDR3 is CASSLGFGGFNEQFF. In nucleotides, the CDR3 is TGTGCCAGCAGCTTAGGATTCGGGGGTTTTAATGAGCAGTTCTTC. Full variable domain (remainder filled in from reference TRBV11-3 and TRBJ2-1): EAGVVQSPRYKIIEKKQPVAFWCNPISGHNTLYWYLQNLGQGPELLIRYENEEAVDDSQLPKDRFSAERLKGVDSTLKIQPAELGDSAVYLCASSLGFGGFNEQFFGPGTRLTVL.

The genes are TRBV7-8 and TRBJ2-7; 9 bases fit TRBD1. After removal of 8 bases from V and 5 bases from J, the junction contained 10 bases not matched to a gene. CDR1 is SGHVS and CDR2 is FQNEAQ in the germline V gene. CDR3 size: 14 residues. The DNA for the CDR3 is TGTGCCAGCGGCACCGGGACAGGGTCCCACGAGCAGTACTTC. Encoded protein: CASGTGTGSHEQYF.

The chain uses TRBV28 and TRBJ1-2, with D possibly being TRBD1 (5 bases). Germline CDR1 is MDHEN and CDR2 is SYDVKM. There are 17 residues in the CDR3. Deletions cut 4 bases from V and 0 bases from J, with 18 bases between. The CDR3, as DNA: TGTGCCAGCAGTTCAGGAGGGTGGGGGGGACCTAACTATGGCTACACCTTC. This gives the protein CASSSGGWGGPNYGYTF.

The rearrangement joins TRBV15 to TRBJ1-1; D gene ambiguous. Trimming left V 3 bases short and J 0 bases short, with 8 bases between. CDR1 is LNHNV and CDR2 is YYDKDF in the germline V gene (reference sequence). This CDR3 contains 14 residues. The CDR3 coding sequence is TGTGCCACCAGCAGCATGAGGGTGAACACTGAAGCTTTCTTT. As protein: CATSSMRVNTEAFF. The variable domain in full, completed from reference TRBV15 and TRBJ1-1, reads DAMVIQNPRYQVTQFGKPVTLSCSQTLNHNVMYWYQQKSSQAPKLLFHYYDKDFNNEADTPDNFQSRRPNTSFCFLDIRSPGLGDTAMYLCATSSMRVNTEAFFGQGTRLTVV.

The chain links TRBV6-5 to TRBJ2-5; 8 nucleotides match TRBD2. The junction had 5 bases not matched to a gene; V was cut back by 5 bases and J by 0 bases. Germline lookup yields CDR1 MNHEY and CDR2 SVGAGI. This CDR3 is built from 15 residues. The CDR3 here is CASSPGGGYQETQYF. CDR3 DNA: TGTGCCAGCAGTCCCGGCGGGGGGTACCAAGAGACCCAGTACTTC.

The rearrangement uses TRBV7-9 and TRBJ1-5; 8 nucleotides line up with TRBD1. Germline loops: CDR1 SEHNR, CDR2 FQNEAQ (reference sequence). The trim removed 1 base at V and 4 bases at J, leaving 0 bases unmatched. The CDR3 runs 14 residues. Here the CDR3 DNA reads TGTGCCAGCAGCTTAGGGACAGGGAATCAGCCCCAGCATTTT. It translates to CASSLGTGNQPQHF.